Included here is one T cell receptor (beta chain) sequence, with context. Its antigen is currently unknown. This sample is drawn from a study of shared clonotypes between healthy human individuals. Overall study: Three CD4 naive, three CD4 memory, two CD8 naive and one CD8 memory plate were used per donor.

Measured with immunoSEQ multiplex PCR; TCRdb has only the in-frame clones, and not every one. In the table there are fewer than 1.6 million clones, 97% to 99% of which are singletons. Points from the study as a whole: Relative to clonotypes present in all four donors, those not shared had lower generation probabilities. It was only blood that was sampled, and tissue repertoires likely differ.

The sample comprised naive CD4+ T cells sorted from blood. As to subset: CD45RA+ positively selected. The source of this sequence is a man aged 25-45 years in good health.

This CDR3 reads CASVVLPYPSIEAFF. The CDR3 region has the DNA TGTGCCAGCGTCGTCCTACCGTACCCAAGTATTGAAGCTTTCTTT. The V call is TRBV6-1, the J call TRBJ1-1; no reliable D call. From germline, CDR1 is MNHNS and CDR2 SASEGT. This CDR3 contains 15 residues. Trimming pared 8 bases from V and 7 bases from J, leaving 23 bases between.